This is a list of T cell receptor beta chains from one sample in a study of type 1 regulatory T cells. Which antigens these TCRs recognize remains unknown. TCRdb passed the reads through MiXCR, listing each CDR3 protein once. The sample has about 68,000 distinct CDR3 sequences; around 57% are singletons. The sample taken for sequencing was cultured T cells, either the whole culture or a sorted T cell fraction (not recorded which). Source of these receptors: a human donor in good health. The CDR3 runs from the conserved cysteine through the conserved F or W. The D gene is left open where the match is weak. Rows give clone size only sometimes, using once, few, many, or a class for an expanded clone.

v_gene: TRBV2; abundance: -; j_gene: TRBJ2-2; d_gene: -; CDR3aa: CASSELGLANTGELFF; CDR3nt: TGTGCCAGCAGTGAGTTGGGGCTAGCGAACACCGGGGAGCTGTTTTTT
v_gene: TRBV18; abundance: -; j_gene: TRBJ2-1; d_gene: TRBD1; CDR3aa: CASSPGQGYYNEQFF; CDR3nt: TGTGCCAGCTCACCGGGACAGGGGTACTACAATGAGCAGTTCTTC
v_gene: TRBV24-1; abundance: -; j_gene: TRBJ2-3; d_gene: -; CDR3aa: CATKGSADLTDTQYF; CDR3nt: TGTGCCACGAAAGGGTCGGCAGACCTCACAGATACGCAGTATTTT
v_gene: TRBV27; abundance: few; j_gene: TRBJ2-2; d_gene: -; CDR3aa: CASSFLDYPGELFF; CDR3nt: TGTGCCAGCAGTTTTCTTGACTACCCCGGGGAGCTGTTTTTT
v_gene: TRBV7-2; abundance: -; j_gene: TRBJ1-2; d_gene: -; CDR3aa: CASSQGQGYGYTF; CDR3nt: TGTGCCAGCAGCCAGGGACAAGGGTATGGCTACACCTTC
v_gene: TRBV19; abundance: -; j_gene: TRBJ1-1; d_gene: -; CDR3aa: CASSTQVNTEAFF; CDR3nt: TGTGCCAGTAGTACACAGGTAAACACTGAAGCTTTCTTT
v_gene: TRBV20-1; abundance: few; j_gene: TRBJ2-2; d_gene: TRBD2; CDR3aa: CSAREVGLAGVRNTGELFF; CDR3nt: TGCAGTGCTAGAGAGGTTGGGTTAGCGGGAGTTCGGAACACCGGGGAGCTGTTTTTT
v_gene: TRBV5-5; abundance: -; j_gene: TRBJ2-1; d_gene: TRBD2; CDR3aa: CASSLEGASGAYNEQFF; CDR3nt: TGTGCCAGCAGCTTGGAGGGGGCTAGCGGGGCCTACAATGAGCAGTTCTTC
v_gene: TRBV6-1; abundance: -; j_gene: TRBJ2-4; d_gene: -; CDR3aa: CASSPEGAKNIQYF; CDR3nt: TGTGCCAGCAGCCCGGAGGGAGCCAAAAACATTCAGTACTTC
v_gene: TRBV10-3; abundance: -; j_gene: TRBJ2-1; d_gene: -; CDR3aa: CAISVEEYNEQFF; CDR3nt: TGTGCCATCAGTGTAGAGGAGTACAATGAGCAGTTCTTC
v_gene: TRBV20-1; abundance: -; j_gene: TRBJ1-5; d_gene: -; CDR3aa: CSLNRGGTGNQPQHF; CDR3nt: TGCAGTCTTAACCGAGGGGGGACGGGAAATCAGCCCCAGCATTTT
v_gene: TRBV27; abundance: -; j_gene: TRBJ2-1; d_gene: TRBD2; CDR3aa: CASSLLGLWEGDNEQFF; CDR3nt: TGTGCCAGCAGTTTATTAGGTTTGTGGGAGGGAGACAATGAGCAGTTCTTC
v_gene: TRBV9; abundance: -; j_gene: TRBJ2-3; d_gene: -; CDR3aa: CASSVGSGENSDTQYF; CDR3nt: TGTGCCAGCAGCGTAGGGTCGGGAGAGAACTCAGATACGCAGTATTTT
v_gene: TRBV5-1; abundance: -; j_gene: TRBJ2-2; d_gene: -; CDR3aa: CASSLGFVANTGELFF; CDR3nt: TGCGCCAGCAGCTTGGGGTTTGTGGCGAACACCGGGGAGCTGTTTTTT
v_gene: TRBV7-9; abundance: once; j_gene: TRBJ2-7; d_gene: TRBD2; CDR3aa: CASSLGGGEYEQYF; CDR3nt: TGTGCCAGCAGCTTAGGGGGAGGGGAATACGAGCAGTACTTC
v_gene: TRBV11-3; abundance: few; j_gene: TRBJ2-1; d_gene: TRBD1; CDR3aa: CASSMGQAHEQFF; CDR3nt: TGTGCCAGCAGCATGGGACAGGCGCATGAGCAGTTCTTC
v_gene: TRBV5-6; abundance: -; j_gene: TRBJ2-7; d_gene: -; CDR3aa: CASYGSYEQYF; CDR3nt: TGTGCCAGTTATGGGTCCTACGAGCAGTACTTC
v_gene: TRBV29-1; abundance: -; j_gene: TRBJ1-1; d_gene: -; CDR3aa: CGARQSRDTEAFF; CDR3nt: TGCGGCGCACGACAGAGTCGGGACACTGAAGCTTTCTTT
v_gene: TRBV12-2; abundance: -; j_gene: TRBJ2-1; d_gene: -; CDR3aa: CASRWASDTRVKSYNEQFF; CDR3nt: TGTGCAAGTCGCTGGGCCTCTGATACCAGGGTAAAGTCCTACAATGAGCAGTTCTTC
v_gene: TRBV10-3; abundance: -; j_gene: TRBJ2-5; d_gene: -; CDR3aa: CAIKEPPGTQYF; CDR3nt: TGTGCCATCAAAGAGCCCCCAGGGACCCAGTACTTC
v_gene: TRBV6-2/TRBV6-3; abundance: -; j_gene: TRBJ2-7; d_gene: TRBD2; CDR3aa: CASSYRTSANYEQYF; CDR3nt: TGTGCCAGCAGTTACCGGACTAGCGCAAACTACGAGCAGTACTTC
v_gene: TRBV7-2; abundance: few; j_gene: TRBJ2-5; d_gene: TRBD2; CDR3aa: CASSLGSGGGQETQYF; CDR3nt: TGTGCCAGCAGCTTAGGTTCGGGAGGGGGCCAAGAGACCCAGTACTTC
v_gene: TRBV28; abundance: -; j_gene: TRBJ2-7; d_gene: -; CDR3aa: CASSSGQGVDEQYF; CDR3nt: TGTGCCAGCAGTTCGGGGCAGGGTGTAGACGAGCAGTACTTC
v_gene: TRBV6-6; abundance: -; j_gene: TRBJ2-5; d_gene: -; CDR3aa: CASRDFRQETQYF; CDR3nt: TGTGCCAGCAGGGACTTTAGGCAAGAGACCCAGTACTTC
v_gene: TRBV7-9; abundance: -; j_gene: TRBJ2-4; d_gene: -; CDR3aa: CASSLEGAKNIQYF; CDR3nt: TGTGCCAGCAGCTTAGAGGGTGCCAAAAACATTCAGTACTTC
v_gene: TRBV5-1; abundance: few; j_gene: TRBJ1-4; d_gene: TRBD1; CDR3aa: CASSFRDRFATNEKLFF; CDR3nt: TGCGCCAGCAGCTTCCGGGACAGGTTTGCAACTAATGAAAAACTGTTTTTT
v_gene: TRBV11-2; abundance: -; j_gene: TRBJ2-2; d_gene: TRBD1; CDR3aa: CASSGAGQGVGTNTGELFF; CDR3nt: TGTGCCAGCAGCGGAGCGGGACAGGGTGTCGGGACGAACACCGGGGAGCTGTTTTTT
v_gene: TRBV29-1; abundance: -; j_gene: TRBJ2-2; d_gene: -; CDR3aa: CSVVGGMGGELFF; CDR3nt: TGCAGCGTTGTAGGGGGAATGGGCGGGGAGCTGTTTTTT
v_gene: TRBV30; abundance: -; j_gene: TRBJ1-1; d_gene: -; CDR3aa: CAWISTGRFEAFF; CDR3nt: TGTGCCTGGATAAGTACAGGACGGTTCGAAGCTTTCTTT
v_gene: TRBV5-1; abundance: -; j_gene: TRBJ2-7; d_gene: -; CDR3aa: CASSSMGIYEQYF; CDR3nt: TGCGCCAGCAGCTCCATGGGGATCTACGAGCAGTACTTC
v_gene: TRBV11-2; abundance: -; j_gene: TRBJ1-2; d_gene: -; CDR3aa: CASSLGAAQGGYTF; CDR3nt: TGTGCCAGCAGCTTAGGGGCAGCCCAGGGTGGCTACACCTTC
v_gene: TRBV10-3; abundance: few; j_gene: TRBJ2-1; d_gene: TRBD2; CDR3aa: CAISEDIGLAAYNEQFF; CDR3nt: TGTGCCATCAGTGAGGATATAGGACTAGCGGCTTACAATGAGCAGTTCTTC
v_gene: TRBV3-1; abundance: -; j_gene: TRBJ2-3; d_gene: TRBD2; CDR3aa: CASSRLSGSTDTQYF; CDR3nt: TGTGCCAGCAGCCGACTTAGCGGGAGCACAGATACGCAGTATTTT
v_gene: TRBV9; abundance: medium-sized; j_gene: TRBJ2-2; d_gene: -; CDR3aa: CASSVAGTYRTGELFF; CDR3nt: TGTGCCAGCAGCGTAGCTGGTACCTATAGAACCGGGGAGCTGTTTTTT
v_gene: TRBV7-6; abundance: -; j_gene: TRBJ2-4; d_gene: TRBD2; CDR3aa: CASSLVASGSLDIQYF; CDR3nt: TGTGCCAGCAGCTTAGTTGCTAGCGGGAGTTTGGACATTCAGTACTTC
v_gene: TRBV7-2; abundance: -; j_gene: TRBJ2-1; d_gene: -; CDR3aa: CASSLAWTTGNNEQFF; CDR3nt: TGTGCCAGCAGCTTAGCTTGGACCACGGGAAACAATGAGCAGTTCTTC
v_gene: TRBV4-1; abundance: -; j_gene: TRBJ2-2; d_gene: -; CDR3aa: CASSQHQVFGELFF; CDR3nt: TGCGCCAGCAGCCAGCACCAGGTGTTCGGGGAGCTGTTTTTT
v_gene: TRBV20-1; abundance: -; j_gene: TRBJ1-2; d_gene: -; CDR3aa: CSARVPRAGRNYGYTF; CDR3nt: TGCAGTGCTAGAGTACCCCGCGCGGGGCGGAACTATGGCTACACCTTC
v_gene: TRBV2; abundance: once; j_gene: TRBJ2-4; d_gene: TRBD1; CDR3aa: CASRAGQGAAKNIQYF; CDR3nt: TGTGCCAGCAGAGCTGGACAGGGGGCAGCCAAAAACATTCAGTACTTC
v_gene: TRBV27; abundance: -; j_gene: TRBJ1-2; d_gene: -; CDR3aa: CASSLQGGGYTF; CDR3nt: TGTGCCAGCAGTCTACAGGGTGGGGGCTACACCTTC
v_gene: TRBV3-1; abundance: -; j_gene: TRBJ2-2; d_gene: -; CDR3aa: CASSHTGELFF; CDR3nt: TGTGCCAGCAGCCACACCGGGGAGCTGTTTTTT
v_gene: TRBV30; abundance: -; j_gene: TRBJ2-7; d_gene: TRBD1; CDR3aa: CASHRGKTYEQYF; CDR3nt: TGTGCCTCCCACAGGGGAAAAACCTACGAGCAGTACTTC
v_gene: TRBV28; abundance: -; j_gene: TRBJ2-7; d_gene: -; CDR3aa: CASSLLVAEQYF; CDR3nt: TGTGCCAGCAGTTTACTAGTGGCCGAGCAGTACTTC
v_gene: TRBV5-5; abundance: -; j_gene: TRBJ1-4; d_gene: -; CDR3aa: CASSFRNPNEKLFF; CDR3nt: TGTGCCAGCAGCTTCAGAAATCCTAATGAAAAACTGTTTTTT
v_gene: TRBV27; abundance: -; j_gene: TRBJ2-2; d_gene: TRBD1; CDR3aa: CTSSRGTGNTGELFF; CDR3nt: TGTACCAGCAGCCGAGGGACAGGGAACACCGGGGAGCTGTTTTTT
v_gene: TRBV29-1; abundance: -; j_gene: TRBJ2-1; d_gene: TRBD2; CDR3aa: CSVVLADNNEQFF; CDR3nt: TGCAGCGTTGTACTAGCGGACAACAATGAGCAGTTCTTC
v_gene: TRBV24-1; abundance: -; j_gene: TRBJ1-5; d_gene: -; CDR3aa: CAINFEGSNQPQHF; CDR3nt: TGTGCCATTAATTTCGAAGGGAGCAATCAGCCCCAGCATTTT
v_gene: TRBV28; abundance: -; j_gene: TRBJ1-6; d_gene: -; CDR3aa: CASSFLRLDRHSPLHF; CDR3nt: TGTGCCAGCAGTTTTTTGAGGCTGGACAGACATTCACCCCTCCACTTT
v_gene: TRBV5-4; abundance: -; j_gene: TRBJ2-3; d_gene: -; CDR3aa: CASSRIEGSTDTQYF; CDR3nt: TGTGCCAGCAGCCGGATTGAGGGTAGCACAGATACGCAGTATTTT
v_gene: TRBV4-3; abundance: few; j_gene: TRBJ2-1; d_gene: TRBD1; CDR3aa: CASSQDVGQGVNEQFF; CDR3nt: TGCGCCAGCAGCCAAGATGTGGGACAGGGGGTCAATGAGCAGTTCTTC
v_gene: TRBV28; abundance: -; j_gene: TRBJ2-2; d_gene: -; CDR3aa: CGTGKNTGELFF; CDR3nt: TGTGGCACAGGCAAGAACACCGGGGAGCTGTTTTTT
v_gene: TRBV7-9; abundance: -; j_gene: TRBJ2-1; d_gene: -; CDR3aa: CASSQTGTSYNEQFF; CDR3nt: TGTGCCAGCAGCCAAACCGGGACATCCTACAATGAGCAGTTCTTC
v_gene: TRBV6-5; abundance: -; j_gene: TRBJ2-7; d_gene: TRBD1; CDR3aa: CASSSGQGTFEQYF; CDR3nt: TGTGCCAGCAGTTCGGGACAGGGGACATTCGAGCAGTACTTC
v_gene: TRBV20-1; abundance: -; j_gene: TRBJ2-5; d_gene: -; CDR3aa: CNAPGSPVETQYF; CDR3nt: TGCAATGCTCCCGGGAGCCCAGTTGAGACCCAGTACTTC
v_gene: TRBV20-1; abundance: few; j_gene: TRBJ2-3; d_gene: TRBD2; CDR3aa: CSARTSGSHTDTQYF; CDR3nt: TGCAGTGCTAGGACTAGCGGGTCCCACACAGATACGCAGTATTTT
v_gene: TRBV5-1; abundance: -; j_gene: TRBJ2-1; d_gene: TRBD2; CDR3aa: CASSLGGTSGQNEQFF; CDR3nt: TGCGCCAGCAGCTTGGGCGGGACTAGCGGGCAGAATGAGCAGTTCTTC
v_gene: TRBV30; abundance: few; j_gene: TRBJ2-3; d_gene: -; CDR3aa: CAWSVGRGMGSTDTQYF; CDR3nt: TGTGCCTGGAGTGTGGGGAGAGGGATGGGGTCCACAGATACGCAGTATTTT
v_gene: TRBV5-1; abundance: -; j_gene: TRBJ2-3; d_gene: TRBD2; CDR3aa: CASSSGLAGHTPSTDTQYF; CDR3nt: TGCGCCAGCAGCTCAGGACTAGCGGGACACACACCTAGCACAGATACGCAGTATTTT
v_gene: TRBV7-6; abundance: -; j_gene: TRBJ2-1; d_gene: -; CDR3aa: CASSWRLGHSYNEQFF; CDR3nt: TGTGCCAGCAGCTGGCGATTGGGACACTCCTACAATGAGCAGTTCTTC